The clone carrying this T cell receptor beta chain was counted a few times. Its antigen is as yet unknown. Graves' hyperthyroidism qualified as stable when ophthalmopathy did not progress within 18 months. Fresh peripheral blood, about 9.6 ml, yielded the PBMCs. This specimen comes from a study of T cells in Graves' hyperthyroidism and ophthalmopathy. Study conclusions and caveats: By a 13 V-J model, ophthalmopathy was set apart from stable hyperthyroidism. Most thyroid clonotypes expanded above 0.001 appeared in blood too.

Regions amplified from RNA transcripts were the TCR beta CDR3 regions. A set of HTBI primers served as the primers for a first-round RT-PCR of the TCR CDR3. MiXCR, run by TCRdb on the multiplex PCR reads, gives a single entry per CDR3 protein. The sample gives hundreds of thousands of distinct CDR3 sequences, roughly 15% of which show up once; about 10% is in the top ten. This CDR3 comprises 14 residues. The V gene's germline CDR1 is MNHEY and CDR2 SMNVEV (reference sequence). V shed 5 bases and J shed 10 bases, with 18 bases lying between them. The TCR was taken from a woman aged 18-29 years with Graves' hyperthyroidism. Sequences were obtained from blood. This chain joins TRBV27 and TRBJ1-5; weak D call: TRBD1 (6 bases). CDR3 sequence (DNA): TGTGCCAGCAGTCTGACTGAGGGGGGGGGCCCCCAGCATTTT. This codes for CASSLTEGGGPQHF.